Listed here are 5 T cell receptor beta chains from one sample, sequenced in a study of shared clonotypes between healthy human individuals (dated by TCRdb to about 2020). Library preparation was by the immunoSEQ multiplex PCR assay. The clones in this table, taken by TCRdb from immuneACCESS, are in-frame only. Not every clone is retained; where verified, under half of the shortfall comes from an unresolved V gene, and the cause of the rest is unknown. This sample lists a few hundred thousand clones; around 77% were detected once. The top ten constitute around 12% of the sample. Sequenced input: PBMCs. These receptors came from a woman aged 40 to 50 in good health. Some clones in this sample may be carry-over from other donors' samples.

The genes are TRBV2 and TRBJ1-4; D gene unclear. The CDR3 has 14 amino acids. CDR1 is SNHLY, CDR2 FYNNEI, per germline. The V end was cut by 3 bases, the J end by 0 bases, with 5 bases between. CDR3 protein: CASSDAATNEKLFF. The CDR3 nucleotides read TGTGCCAGCAGTGATGCGGCAACTAATGAAAAACTGTTTTTT. The entire variable domain, with the rest obtained from reference TRBV2 and TRBJ1-4, is as follows: EPEVTQTPSHQVTQMGQEVILRCVPISNHLYFYWYRQILGQKVEFLVSFYNNEISEKSEIFDDQFSVERPDGSNFTLKIRSTKLEDSAMYFCASSDAATNEKLFFGSGTQLSVL.

This clone was found once. The rearrangement links TRBV19 to TRBJ2-2, with D unclear. This CDR3 is 15 amino acids long. Germline V gene lookup returns CDR1 LNHDA and CDR2 SQIVND (reference sequence). V was trimmed by 3 bases and J by 4 bases, leaving 12 bases between them. The CDR3 DNA follows: TGTGCCAGTAGTATCGGCAGGCACAGCACCGGGGAGCTGTTTTTT. Encoded protein: CASSIGRHSTGELFF.

The rearrangement uses TRBV6-1 and TRBJ2-1, with TRBD2 identical over 7 bases. Germline V gene sequence: CDR1 MNHNS, CDR2 SASEGT. The V gene end was trimmed by 0 bases and the J gene end by 4 bases; junction bases not matched to a gene: 6. The CDR3 extends over 16 amino acids. In nucleotides, the CDR3 is TGTGCCAGCAGTGAAGCGGGCGGGAGACCTTACAATGAGCAGTTCTTC. As protein: CASSEAGGRPYNEQFF.

J is TRBJ2-1 and V is TRBV7-3; 9 positions match TRBD2. This CDR3 region has 14 residues. Germline V lookup: CDR1 SGHTA, CDR2 FQGTGA. Germline trimming cut 1 base from V and 8 bases from J; bases unmatched to any gene: 3. In nucleotides, the CDR3 is TGTGCCAGCAGCTTAAAAGTAGCGGGAGATGAGCAGTTCTTC. It is translated as CASSLKVAGDEQFF.

On this clone: This same CDR3 is encoded by further DNA sequences in the sample. The chain combines TRBV6-1 with TRBJ1-5; TRBD1 matches 7 bases. The germline V gene has CDR1 MNHNS and CDR2 SASEGT. CDR3 length equals 15 residues. V dropped 6 bases and J dropped 0; count of bases not matched to a gene: 5. For the CDR3, the DNA is TGTGCCAGCAGCCCGACAGGGATTAGCAATCAGCCCCAGCATTTT. Translating gives CASSPTGISNQPQHF.